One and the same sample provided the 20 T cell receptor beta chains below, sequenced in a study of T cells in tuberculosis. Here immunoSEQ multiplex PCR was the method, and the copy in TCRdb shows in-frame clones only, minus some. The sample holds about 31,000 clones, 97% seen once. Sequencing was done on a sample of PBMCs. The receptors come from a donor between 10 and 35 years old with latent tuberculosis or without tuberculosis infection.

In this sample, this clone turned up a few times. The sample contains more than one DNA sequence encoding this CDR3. Here the CDR3 reads CASSVLAGRTDTQYF. For the CDR3, the DNA is TGTGCCAGCAGCGTACTAGCGGGGCGCACAGATACGCAGTATTTT. This rearrangement joins TRBV9 to TRBJ2-3; 9 bases are a match to TRBD2. V gave up 1 base and J gave up 1 base; unmatched junction bases: 1. The CDR3 is made up of 15 amino acids. Germline CDR1 reads SGDLS; CDR2 reads YYNGEE. Together with reference TRBV9 and TRBJ2-3, the CDR3 gives the full variable domain: DSGVTQTPKHLITATGQRVTLRCSPRSGDLSVYWYQQSLDQGLQFLIQYYNGEERAKGNILERFSAQQFPDLHSELNLSSLELGDSALYFCASSVLAGRTDTQYFGPGTRLTVL.

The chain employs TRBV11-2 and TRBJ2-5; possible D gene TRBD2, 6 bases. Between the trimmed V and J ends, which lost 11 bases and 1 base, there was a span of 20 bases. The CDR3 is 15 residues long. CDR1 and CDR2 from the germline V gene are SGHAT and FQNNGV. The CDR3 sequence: CACNRDSRIQETQYF. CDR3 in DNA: TGTGCCTGTAATAGGGACTCTAGGATCCAAGAGACCCAGTACTTC.

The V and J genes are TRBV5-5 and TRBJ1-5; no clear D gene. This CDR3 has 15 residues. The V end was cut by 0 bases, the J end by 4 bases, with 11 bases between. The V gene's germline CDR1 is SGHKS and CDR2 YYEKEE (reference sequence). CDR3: CASSLGPARNQPQHF. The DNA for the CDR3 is TGTGCCAGCAGCTTGGGGCCTGCCAGGAATCAGCCCCAGCATTTT.

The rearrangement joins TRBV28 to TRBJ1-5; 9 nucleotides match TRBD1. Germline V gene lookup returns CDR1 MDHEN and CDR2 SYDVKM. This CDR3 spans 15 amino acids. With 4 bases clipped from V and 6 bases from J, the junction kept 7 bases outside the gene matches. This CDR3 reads CASSSSGQGSQPQHF. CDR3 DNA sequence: TGTGCCAGCAGTTCATCCGGACAGGGGAGTCAGCCCCAGCATTTT.

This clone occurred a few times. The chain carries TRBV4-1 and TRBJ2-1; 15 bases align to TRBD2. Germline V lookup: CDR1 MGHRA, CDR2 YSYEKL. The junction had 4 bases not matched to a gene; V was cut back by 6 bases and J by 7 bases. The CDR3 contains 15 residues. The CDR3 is CASRTGLAGGNEQFF. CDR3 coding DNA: TGCGCCAGCAGGACGGGACTAGCGGGGGGAAATGAGCAGTTCTTC.

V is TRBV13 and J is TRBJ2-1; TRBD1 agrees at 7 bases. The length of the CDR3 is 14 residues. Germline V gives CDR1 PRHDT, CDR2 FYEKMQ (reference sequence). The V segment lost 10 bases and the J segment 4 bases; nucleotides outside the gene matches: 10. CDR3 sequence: CAIGQDGVYNEQFF. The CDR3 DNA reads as TGTGCCATCGGACAGGACGGAGTATACAATGAGCAGTTCTTC.

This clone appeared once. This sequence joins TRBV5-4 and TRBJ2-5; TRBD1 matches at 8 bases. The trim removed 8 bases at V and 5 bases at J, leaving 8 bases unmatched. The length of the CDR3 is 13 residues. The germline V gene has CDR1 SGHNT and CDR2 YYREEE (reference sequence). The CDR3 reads CASSYDRGETQYF. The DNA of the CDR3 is TGTGCCAGTAGTTACGACAGGGGTGAGACCCAGTACTTC.

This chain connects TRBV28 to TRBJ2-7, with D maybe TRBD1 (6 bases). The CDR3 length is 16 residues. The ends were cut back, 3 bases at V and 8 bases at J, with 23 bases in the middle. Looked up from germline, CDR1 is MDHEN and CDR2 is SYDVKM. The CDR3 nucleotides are TGTGCCAGCAGTTTCGGGATTATTCGTCTGAGGGACAAGCAGTACTTC. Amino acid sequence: CASSFGIIRLRDKQYF.

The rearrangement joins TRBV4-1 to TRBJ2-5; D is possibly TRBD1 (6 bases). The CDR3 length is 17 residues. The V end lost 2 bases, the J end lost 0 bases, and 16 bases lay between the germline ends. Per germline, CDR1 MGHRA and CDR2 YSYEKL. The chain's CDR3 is CASSQTFRTADQETQYF. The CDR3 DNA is TGCGCCAGCAGCCAAACCTTCCGGACAGCCGACCAAGAGACCCAGTACTTC.

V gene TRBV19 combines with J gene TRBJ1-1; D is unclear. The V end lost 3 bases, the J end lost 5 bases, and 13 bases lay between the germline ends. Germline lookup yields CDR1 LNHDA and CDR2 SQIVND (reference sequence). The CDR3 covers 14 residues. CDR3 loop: CASSMREGATEAFF. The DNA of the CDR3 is TGTGCCAGTAGTATGAGAGAGGGCGCGACTGAAGCTTTCTTT.

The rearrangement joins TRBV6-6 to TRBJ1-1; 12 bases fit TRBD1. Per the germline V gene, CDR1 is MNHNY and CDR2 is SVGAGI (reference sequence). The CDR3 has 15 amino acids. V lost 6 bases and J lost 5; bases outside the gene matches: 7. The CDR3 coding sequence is TGTGCCAGCAGCACAGGGACAGGGGGCCAAACTGAAGCTTTCTTT. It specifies CASSTGTGGQTEAFF.

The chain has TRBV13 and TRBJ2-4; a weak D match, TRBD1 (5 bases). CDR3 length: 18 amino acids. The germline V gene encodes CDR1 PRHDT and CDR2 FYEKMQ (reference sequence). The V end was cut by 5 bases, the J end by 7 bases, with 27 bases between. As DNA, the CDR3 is TGTGCCAGCAGCGAAACCTCAGGGAATCTTGAAGCCGGGAACATTCAGTACTTC. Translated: CASSETSGNLEAGNIQYF.

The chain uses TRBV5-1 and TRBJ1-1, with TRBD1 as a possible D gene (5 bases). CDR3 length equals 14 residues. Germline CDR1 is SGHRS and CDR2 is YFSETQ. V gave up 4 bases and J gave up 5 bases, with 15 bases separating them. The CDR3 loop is CASSGGSGRTEAFF. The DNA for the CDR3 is TGCGCCAGCAGCGGGGGTTCAGGGAGGACTGAAGCTTTCTTT.

Written as DNA, the CDR3 is TGTGCCAGCAGCTTAAGACAGATTAGCACTGAAGCTTTCTTT. Translating gives CASSLRQISTEAFF. V usage is TRBV7-9 and J usage is TRBJ1-1; possibly TRBD1 for D (5 bases). The CDR3 contains 14 residues. CDR1 and CDR2 (germline): SEHNR, FQNEAQ (reference sequence). The V end was cut by 2 bases, the J end by 4 bases, with 11 bases between.

The CDR3: CASTRMTGCNQPQHF. The CDR3 nucleotides read TGCGCCAGCACCCGAATGACAGGCTGCAATCAGCCCCAGCATTTT. The gene calls are TRBV5-1 and TRBJ1-5, with a weak D call TRBD1 (6 bases). The V and J ends lost 6 bases and 2 bases respectively, with 15 bases between them. Germline V gives CDR1 SGHRS, CDR2 YFSETQ. The CDR3 extends over 15 amino acids. Together with reference TRBV5-1 and TRBJ1-5, the CDR3 gives the full variable domain: KAGVTQTPRYLIKTRGQQVTLSCSPISGHRSVSWYQQTPGQGLQFLFEYFSETQRNKGNFPGRFSGRQFSNSRSEMNVSTLELGDSALYLCASTRMTGCNQPQHFGDGTRLSIL.

CDR3 sequence reads: CASSQTTGSTYEQYF. The CDR3 nucleotides read TGCGCCAGCAGCCAGACGACAGGTTCGACCTACGAGCAGTACTTC. This rearrangement joins TRBV4-1 to TRBJ2-7; possible D gene TRBD1, 6 bases. With 3 bases removed from V and 2 bases from J, the gap between germline ends came to 14 bases. Germline V gene sequence: CDR1 MGHRA, CDR2 YSYEKL. CDR3 length equals 15 residues.

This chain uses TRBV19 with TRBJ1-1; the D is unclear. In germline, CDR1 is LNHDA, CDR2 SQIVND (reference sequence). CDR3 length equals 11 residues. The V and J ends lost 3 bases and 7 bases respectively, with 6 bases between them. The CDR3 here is CASSIGIEAFF. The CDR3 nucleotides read TGTGCCAGTAGTATTGGCATTGAAGCTTTCTTT.

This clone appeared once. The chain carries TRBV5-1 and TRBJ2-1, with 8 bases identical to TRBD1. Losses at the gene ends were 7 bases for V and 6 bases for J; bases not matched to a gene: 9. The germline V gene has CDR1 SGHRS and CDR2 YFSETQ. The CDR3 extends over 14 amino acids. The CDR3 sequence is CASAGTGFSNEQFF. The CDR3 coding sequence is TGCGCCAGCGCCGGGACAGGTTTTTCCAATGAGCAGTTCTTC.

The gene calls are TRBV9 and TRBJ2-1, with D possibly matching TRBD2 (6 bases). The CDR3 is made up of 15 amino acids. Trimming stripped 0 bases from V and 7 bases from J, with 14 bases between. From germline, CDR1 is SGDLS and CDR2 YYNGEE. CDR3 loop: CASSVATSLGNEQFF. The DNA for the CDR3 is TGTGCCAGCAGCGTAGCTACTAGCTTGGGTAATGAGCAGTTCTTC.

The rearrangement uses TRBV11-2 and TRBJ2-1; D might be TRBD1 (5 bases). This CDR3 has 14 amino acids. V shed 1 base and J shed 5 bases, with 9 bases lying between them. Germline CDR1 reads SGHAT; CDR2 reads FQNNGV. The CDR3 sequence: CASSLGIRDNEQFF. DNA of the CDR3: TGTGCCAGCAGCTTAGGCATCAGGGACAATGAGCAGTTCTTC.